These T cell receptor beta chains were read from a single sample in a study of beta chain features in type 1 diabetes. Libraries were prepared by immunoSEQ multiplex PCR; TCRdb keeps only in-frame clonotypes and omits some of them. The sample holds 600,000 to 700,000 clones; over 10% are singletons and the top ten take around 0.12%. Sequences were obtained from naive CD4+ T cells from blood. Source of these receptors: a man aged 25 to 45 with type 1 diabetes. The CDR3 runs from the conserved cysteine through the conserved F or W. A D gene is named only where the DNA matches it firmly. Expanded clones get a size class; other rows say once, few or many, or leave the size out.

j_call: TRBJ2-7
v_call: TRBV28
clone_size: few
d_call: .
cdr3_nt: TGTGCCAGCAGTTCCCGCCTCTACGAGCAGTACTTC
cdr3_aa: CASSSRLYEQYF

j_call: TRBJ2-7
v_call: TRBV6-5
clone_size: .
d_call: .
cdr3_nt: TGTGCCAGCAGAGCTCCAGGGAACCCCTACGAGCAGTACTTC
cdr3_aa: CASRAPGNPYEQYF

j_call: TRBJ2-3
v_call: TRBV4-3
clone_size: .
d_call: TRBD2
cdr3_nt: TGCGCCAGCAGCCAAGATCGCAGCGGGGGGGCCATTTCAGATACGCAGTATTTT
cdr3_aa: CASSQDRSGGAISDTQYF

j_call: TRBJ2-7
v_call: TRBV6-1
clone_size: .
d_call: TRBD1
cdr3_nt: TGTGCCAGCAGGGGACAGGGGAGTGCCTACGAGCAGTACTTC
cdr3_aa: CASRGQGSAYEQYF

j_call: TRBJ2-7
v_call: TRBV19
clone_size: .
d_call: .
cdr3_nt: TGTGCCAGTAGTATTAGGATCGGCGGCGAGCAGTACTTC
cdr3_aa: CASSIRIGGEQYF

j_call: TRBJ2-5
v_call: TRBV10-3
clone_size: many
d_call: TRBD2
cdr3_nt: TGTGCCATCAGCGGACTAGTCCAAGAGACCCAGTACTTC
cdr3_aa: CAISGLVQETQYF

j_call: TRBJ1-3
v_call: TRBV9
clone_size: .
d_call: .
cdr3_nt: TGTGCCAGCAGCGTAGACCCAGGGAGCTCTGGAAACACCATATATTTT
cdr3_aa: CASSVDPGSSGNTIYF

j_call: TRBJ1-6
v_call: TRBV11-2
clone_size: few
d_call: .
cdr3_nt: TGTGCCAGCAGCTTAGAAGGGGACTTCTATAATTCACCCCTCCACTTT
cdr3_aa: CASSLEGDFYNSPLHF

j_call: TRBJ2-2
v_call: TRBV29-1
clone_size: few
d_call: .
cdr3_nt: TGCAGCGTGGGCCGGGGGTGGAACACCGGGGAGCTGTTTTTT
cdr3_aa: CSVGRGWNTGELFF

j_call: TRBJ2-1
v_call: TRBV7-2
clone_size: .
d_call: TRBD2
cdr3_nt: TGTGCCAGCAGCCCCACGGGACTAGCGGGGGTCGACTCCTACAATGAGCAGTTCTTC
cdr3_aa: CASSPTGLAGVDSYNEQFF

j_call: TRBJ2-7
v_call: TRBV6-7
clone_size: few
d_call: TRBD1
cdr3_nt: TGTGCCAGCAGTTACCCCGGGACAGGGGACCAACTTCACTCCTACGAGCAGTACTTC
cdr3_aa: CASSYPGTGDQLHSYEQYF

j_call: TRBJ2-7
v_call: TRBV6-1
clone_size: few
d_call: .
cdr3_nt: TGTGCCAGCAGTGAAGGCAGGAAAAACTCCTACGAGCAGTACTTC
cdr3_aa: CASSEGRKNSYEQYF

j_call: TRBJ1-4
v_call: TRBV5-1
clone_size: .
d_call: TRBD1
cdr3_nt: TGCGCCAGCAGCCTAACAGGGGAGAATGAAAAACTGTTTTTT
cdr3_aa: CASSLTGENEKLFF

j_call: TRBJ2-3
v_call: TRBV7-2
clone_size: .
d_call: .
cdr3_nt: TGTGCCAGCAGCTCTGCAATCCTACCTAGCACAGATACGCAGTATTTT
cdr3_aa: CASSSAILPSTDTQYF

j_call: TRBJ1-2
v_call: TRBV28
clone_size: .
d_call: .
cdr3_nt: TGTGCCAGCGGGGCAAGAGGTCAACATGGCTACACCTTC
cdr3_aa: CASGARGQHGYTF

j_call: TRBJ1-2
v_call: TRBV7-2
clone_size: few
d_call: TRBD1
cdr3_nt: TGTGCCAGCAGCTTCACCGGGGGACAGGGCTACACCTTC
cdr3_aa: CASSFTGGQGYTF

j_call: TRBJ2-2
v_call: TRBV9
clone_size: few
d_call: TRBD1
cdr3_nt: TGTGCCAGCAGCCCCCTGAGGACAGGAACCACCGGGGAGCTGTTTTTT
cdr3_aa: CASSPLRTGTTGELFF

j_call: TRBJ1-2
v_call: TRBV13
clone_size: .
d_call: .
cdr3_nt: TGTGCCAGCAGCTTGTGGGGGCCCGGGAGTGGCTACACCTTC
cdr3_aa: CASSLWGPGSGYTF

j_call: TRBJ1-2
v_call: TRBV5-1
clone_size: few
d_call: .
cdr3_nt: TGCGCCAGCAGCTCGGACAGCCCCTATGGCTACACCTTC
cdr3_aa: CASSSDSPYGYTF

j_call: TRBJ1-6
v_call: TRBV2
clone_size: .
d_call: .
cdr3_nt: TGTGCCAGCCACCCTGTGGGGCGAGGATCACCCCTCCACTTT
cdr3_aa: CASHPVGRGSPLHF

j_call: TRBJ2-3
v_call: TRBV14
clone_size: few
d_call: .
cdr3_nt: TGTGCCAGCAGCCAAGATACGGGGGTGAAAGCAGATACGCAGTATTTT
cdr3_aa: CASSQDTGVKADTQYF

j_call: TRBJ1-5
v_call: TRBV5-1
clone_size: .
d_call: .
cdr3_nt: TGCGCCAGCAGTGAGGGCATTAATCAGCCCCAGCATTTT
cdr3_aa: CASSEGINQPQHF

j_call: TRBJ2-7
v_call: TRBV7-9
clone_size: few
d_call: TRBD1
cdr3_nt: TGTGCCAGCAGCTTAGCCGGGACAGGGATCGAGCAGTACTTC
cdr3_aa: CASSLAGTGIEQYF

j_call: TRBJ2-7
v_call: TRBV7-9
clone_size: .
d_call: TRBD1
cdr3_nt: TGTGCCAGCAGCCCTAGGACAGGGGGCGGGTACGAGCAGTACTTC
cdr3_aa: CASSPRTGGGYEQYF

j_call: TRBJ1-1
v_call: TRBV29-1
clone_size: few
d_call: TRBD1
cdr3_nt: TGCAGCGTTGGTAAACAGGGGTACACTGAAGCTTTCTTT
cdr3_aa: CSVGKQGYTEAFF

j_call: TRBJ1-2
v_call: TRBV2
clone_size: few
d_call: .
cdr3_nt: TGTGCCAGCAGTGAAGCAAAGAAACAGGGCGTATGGTATGGCTACACCTTC
cdr3_aa: CASSEAKKQGVWYGYTF

j_call: TRBJ1-2
v_call: TRBV18
clone_size: few
d_call: TRBD1
cdr3_nt: TGTGCCAGCTCACCCCGCAGGGGGCGCGGCTATGGCTACACCTTC
cdr3_aa: CASSPRRGRGYGYTF

j_call: TRBJ1-2
v_call: TRBV5-1
clone_size: once
d_call: .
cdr3_nt: TGCGCCAGCAGCTTGGCCACAGGAACAGGGATGAATGGCTACACCTTC
cdr3_aa: CASSLATGTGMNGYTF

j_call: TRBJ2-3
v_call: TRBV7-2
clone_size: .
d_call: TRBD2
cdr3_nt: TGTGCCAGCAGCTTAGCCTGGGGGACTAGCGCAGATACGCAGTATTTT
cdr3_aa: CASSLAWGTSADTQYF

j_call: TRBJ1-5
v_call: TRBV29-1
clone_size: .
d_call: TRBD1
cdr3_nt: TGCAGCGTTGGTGGGGGGACAGGGCCTTCTGGGCAGCCCCAGCATTTT
cdr3_aa: CSVGGGTGPSGQPQHF

j_call: TRBJ2-5
v_call: TRBV2
clone_size: .
d_call: TRBD1
cdr3_nt: TGTGCCAGCAGCATACAGGGGACCCCCTCGGAGACCCAGTACTTC
cdr3_aa: CASSIQGTPSETQYF

j_call: TRBJ2-1
v_call: TRBV7-2
clone_size: .
d_call: TRBD1
cdr3_nt: TGTGCCAGCAGCTTGAGGAGGGACAGGGGCTTGCAGGAGCAGTTCTTC
cdr3_aa: CASSLRRDRGLQEQFF

j_call: TRBJ1-2
v_call: TRBV2
clone_size: .
d_call: TRBD1
cdr3_nt: TGTGCCAGCAATGGACAGGCGACCGGTTATGGCTACACCTTC
cdr3_aa: CASNGQATGYGYTF

j_call: TRBJ2-3
v_call: TRBV6-1
clone_size: few
d_call: TRBD1
cdr3_nt: TGTGCCAGCAGTGAAACAGGGGCCACAGATACGCAGTATTTT
cdr3_aa: CASSETGATDTQYF

j_call: TRBJ1-1
v_call: TRBV7-3
clone_size: .
d_call: .
cdr3_nt: TGTGCCAGCAGCGGTCACATGAACACTGAAGCTTTCTTT
cdr3_aa: CASSGHMNTEAFF

j_call: TRBJ2-6
v_call: TRBV4-3
clone_size: few
d_call: .
cdr3_nt: TGCGCCAGCAGCCAAGGCCCGAACTTCTCTGGGGCCAACGTCCTGACTTTC
cdr3_aa: CASSQGPNFSGANVLTF

j_call: TRBJ2-7
v_call: TRBV7-2
clone_size: .
d_call: .
cdr3_nt: TGTGCCAGCAGCTCGGACGGGTACCTGGGCTTGGACTTC
cdr3_aa: CASSSDGYLGLDF

j_call: TRBJ2-5
v_call: TRBV5-6
clone_size: few
d_call: TRBD1
cdr3_nt: TGTGCCAGCAGAAATACAGGGGTGGAGACCCAGTACTTC
cdr3_aa: CASRNTGVETQYF

j_call: TRBJ1-2
v_call: TRBV5-6
clone_size: few
d_call: .
cdr3_nt: TGTGCCAGCAGGTCTTTGTCTTATGGCTACACCTTC
cdr3_aa: CASRSLSYGYTF

j_call: TRBJ2-3
v_call: TRBV5-6
clone_size: few
d_call: .
cdr3_nt: TGTGCCAGCAGTAAAGGGCTCGGAGATACGCAGTATTTT
cdr3_aa: CASSKGLGDTQYF

j_call: TRBJ1-2
v_call: TRBV2
clone_size: few
d_call: .
cdr3_nt: TGTGCCAGCAGTGAAGGACAGTACTATGGCTACACCTTC
cdr3_aa: CASSEGQYYGYTF

j_call: TRBJ2-3
v_call: TRBV29-1
clone_size: few
d_call: TRBD1
cdr3_nt: TGCAGCGTAGACGGGGGACAGGGATATACGCAGTATTTT
cdr3_aa: CSVDGGQGYTQYF

j_call: TRBJ2-5
v_call: TRBV11-2
clone_size: .
d_call: .
cdr3_nt: TGTGCCAGCAGCTTAGCCAGCCCCGAAGAGACCCAGTACTTC
cdr3_aa: CASSLASPEETQYF

j_call: TRBJ2-2
v_call: TRBV6-5
clone_size: .
d_call: .
cdr3_nt: TGTGCCAGCAGTTATACCTGGCGGTTGAACACCGGGGAGCTGTTTTTT
cdr3_aa: CASSYTWRLNTGELFF

j_call: TRBJ1-2
v_call: TRBV18
clone_size: few
d_call: .
cdr3_nt: TGTGCCAGCTCACTACCTGAACAACACTATGGCTACACCTTC
cdr3_aa: CASSLPEQHYGYTF

j_call: TRBJ2-7
v_call: TRBV7-2
clone_size: few
d_call: .
cdr3_nt: TGTGCCAGCAGCTTAGTTGGTGGTGACGGCGAGCAGTACTTC
cdr3_aa: CASSLVGGDGEQYF

j_call: TRBJ1-2
v_call: TRBV27
clone_size: few
d_call: .
cdr3_nt: TGTGCCAGCAGTTTACGGGGTGACTATGGCTACACCTTC
cdr3_aa: CASSLRGDYGYTF

j_call: TRBJ2-2
v_call: TRBV5-1
clone_size: .
d_call: .
cdr3_nt: TGCGCCAGCAGCTTGGACAGGGTACGAGCCGGGGAGCTGTTTTTT
cdr3_aa: CASSLDRVRAGELFF

j_call: TRBJ1-1
v_call: TRBV13
clone_size: .
d_call: TRBD1
cdr3_nt: TGTGCCAGCAGCTTGAGGGACAGGGGGCTTGGGAACACTGAAGCTTTCTTT
cdr3_aa: CASSLRDRGLGNTEAFF

j_call: TRBJ2-3
v_call: TRBV9
clone_size: .
d_call: .
cdr3_nt: TGTGCCAGCAGCCCCACTGGAGCAGATACGCAGTATTTT
cdr3_aa: CASSPTGADTQYF

j_call: TRBJ2-3
v_call: TRBV30
clone_size: .
d_call: .
cdr3_nt: TGTGCCTGGAGCCTCGGACGGCGTAGCACAGATACGCAGTATTTT
cdr3_aa: CAWSLGRRSTDTQYF

j_call: TRBJ2-5
v_call: TRBV5-1
clone_size: .
d_call: TRBD1
cdr3_nt: TGCGCCAGCAGCTCGGGGACAGGGAGAGCGGAGACCCAGTACTTC
cdr3_aa: CASSSGTGRAETQYF

j_call: TRBJ2-5
v_call: TRBV29-1
clone_size: few
d_call: .
cdr3_nt: TGCAGCGTTGGGGGAGTCCAAGAGACCCAGTACTTC
cdr3_aa: CSVGGVQETQYF

j_call: TRBJ2-7
v_call: TRBV7-9
clone_size: few
d_call: .
cdr3_nt: TGTGCCAGCAGCTTCTCAGGGTCGGAGCAGTACTTC
cdr3_aa: CASSFSGSEQYF